Below are 21 T cell receptor beta chains sequenced from a single sample in a study of blood T cell repertoires in COVID-19. This table comes from immunoSEQ multiplex PCR, and its TCRdb copy is limited to in-frame clones, with some not included. The sample includes 150,000 to 200,000 clones, roughly 80% of them seen just once. Sequenced: peripheral blood. These receptors originate from a man aged 55 to 70 with acute or convalescent COVID-19.

This chain joins TRBV6-5 and TRBJ2-2; TRBD1 agrees at 7 bases. This CDR3 has 13 residues. Germline lookup yields CDR1 MNHEY and CDR2 SVGAGI. V was pared by 5 bases and J by 6 bases, with 3 bases of the junction left unmatched. The CDR3 reads CASSTGAPGELFF. The CDR3 nucleotides are TGTGCCAGCAGTACAGGGGCACCCGGGGAGCTGTTTTTT.

The V gene is TRBV29-1, the J gene TRBJ1-2; 7 positions agree with TRBD1. V lost 0 bases to trimming and J lost 5 bases; unmatched junction nucleotides: 3. This CDR3 contains 13 residues. Looked up from germline, CDR1 is SQVTM and CDR2 is ANQGSEA. The CDR3: CSVEDGTAYGYTF. The CDR3 DNA sequence: TGCAGCGTTGAAGATGGGACAGCATATGGCTACACCTTC.

V gene TRBV27 combines with J gene TRBJ2-2; tentative D call: TRBD2 (5 bases). From germline, CDR1 is MNHEY and CDR2 SMNVEV (reference sequence). V was pared by 8 bases and J by 5 bases, with 18 bases between. The CDR3 runs 15 residues. CDR3 loop: CASSRTGKLTGELFF. The CDR3, as DNA: TGTGCCAGCTCCCGTACGGGGAAACTTACCGGGGAGCTGTTTTTT.

CDR3 loop: CASSQTGTGDRNTEAFF. The CDR3, as DNA: TGTGCCAGCAGCCAGACCGGGACAGGGGACAGGAACACTGAAGCTTTCTTT. This chain joins TRBV5-8 and TRBJ1-1; 10 nucleotides agree with TRBD1. The CDR3 contains 17 residues. Germline V gene data show CDR1 as SGHTS and CDR2 as YDEGEE. V gave up 4 bases and J gave up 1 base; unmatched junction bases: 10.

This chain uses TRBV7-9 with TRBJ1-1, with TRBD1 matching 8 bases. Trimming at V came to 4 bases and at J to 3 bases, leaving 10 bases not matched to a gene. Germline lookup yields CDR1 SEHNR and CDR2 FQNEAQ (reference sequence). The CDR3 covers 16 residues. The CDR3 spells CASSYSGGAGDTEAFF. DNA of the CDR3: TGTGCCAGCAGCTACTCAGGGGGCGCCGGGGACACTGAAGCTTTCTTT. The full variable domain, rest sourced from reference TRBV7-9 and TRBJ1-1, is DTGVSQNPRHKITKRGQNVTFRCDPISEHNRLYWYRQTLGQGPEFLTYFQNEAQLEKSRLLSDRFSAERPKGSFSTLEIQRTEQGDSAMYLCASSYSGGAGDTEAFFGQGTRLTVV.

This clone was recorded only once. This chain connects TRBV7-2 to TRBJ2-3; TRBD2 is a possible D gene (5 bases). CDR1 is SGHTA and CDR2 is FQGNSA in the germline V gene. The CDR3 loop spans 14 amino acids. The germline V and J ends were trimmed by 6 bases and 2 bases, with 12 bases remaining between them. The CDR3 nucleotides read TGTGCCAGCAGATTCCCGACTAACACAGATACGCAGTATTTT. This encodes CASRFPTNTDTQYF. The full variable domain, its missing parts supplied by reference TRBV7-2 and TRBJ2-3, is GAGVSQSPSNKVTEKGKDVELRCDPISGHTALYWYRQSLGQGLEFLIYFQGNSAPDKSGLPSDRFSAERTGGSVSTLTIQRTQQEDSAVYLCASRFPTNTDTQYFGPGTRLTVL.

The V call is TRBV7-9, the J call TRBJ1-2, with 12 bases matching TRBD1. CDR1 is SEHNR, CDR2 FQNEAQ, per germline (reference sequence). The CDR3 is made up of 15 amino acids. Trimming cost V 4 bases and J 7 bases; bases outside gene matches: 7. CDR3 region: CASSSTGTGGLGYTF. The DNA of the CDR3 is TGTGCCAGCAGCTCCACCGGGACAGGGGGCCTTGGCTACACCTTC.

This clone was recorded many times. The CDR3 nucleotides are TGTGCCAGCAGTTTATTCCGGGACAGGGGAAACAATGAGCAGTTCTTC. It yields the protein CASSLFRDRGNNEQFF. This rearrangement joins TRBV27 to TRBJ2-1; TRBD1 agrees at 10 bases. CDR1 MNHEY and CDR2 SMNVEV come from the germline V gene (reference sequence). The CDR3 has 16 amino acids. The ends lost 1 base at V and 5 bases at J; junction bases unmatched: 5.

This clone was found a few times. This chain connects TRBV18 to TRBJ1-1, with D possibly TRBD1 on 5 matching bases. Trimming left V 3 bases short and J 6 bases short, with 14 bases between. Germline loops: CDR1 KGHSH, CDR2 LQKENI. This CDR3 is built from 14 residues. CDR3 bases: TGTGCCAGCTCACCTGGATCACGGGACTCTGAAGCTTTCTTT. Amino acid sequence: CASSPGSRDSEAFF.

The J gene is TRBJ1-1, the V gene TRBV14, with 9 nucleotides matching TRBD1. The germline V gene has CDR1 SGHDN and CDR2 FVKESK. V was clipped by 4 bases and J by 3 bases; unmatched bases: 6. The CDR3 contains 15 residues. The CDR3, as DNA: TGTGCCAGCAGCCCGATGGGACAGGGTCACACTGAAGCTTTCTTT. Translated: CASSPMGQGHTEAFF.

J is TRBJ2-7 and V is TRBV11-1; 7 bases are a match to TRBD1. This CDR3 comprises 15 residues. In germline, CDR1 is SGHAT, CDR2 FQDESV (reference sequence). V lost 7 bases, J lost 5 bases, and 14 bases stayed unmatched. CDR3 bases: TGTGCCAGCAACTCGGGGTCGACAGGGATTGACGAGCAGTACTTC. Amino acids: CASNSGSTGIDEQYF.

The chain is built from TRBV6-5 and TRBJ1-2; D call uncertain. Germline assignment: CDR1 MNHEY and CDR2 SVGAGI. This CDR3 has 14 residues. Trimming took 0 bases from V and 2 from J, leaving 7 bases between them. The CDR3 DNA is TGTGCCAGCAGTTACTCGAGGGAAAACTATGGCTACACCTTC. Translating it yields CASSYSRENYGYTF.

This rearrangement joins TRBV5-1 to TRBJ2-7; D may be TRBD1 (5 bases). Trimming took 4 bases from V and 6 from J, leaving 17 bases between them. The CDR3 loop spans 14 amino acids. CDR1 SGHRS and CDR2 YFSETQ come from the germline V gene. CDR3 DNA sequence: TGCGCCAGCAGCAGCCCCCAGGGTTGGGGCGAGCAGTACTTC. Translation: CASSSPQGWGEQYF.

The chain couples TRBV15 to TRBJ1-6; no reliable D call. The V end lost 0 bases, the J end lost 10 bases, and 4 bases lay between the germline ends. The CDR3 loop spans 12 amino acids. Per germline, CDR1 LNHNV and CDR2 YYDKDF (reference sequence). The CDR3 spells CATSRDLSPLHF. The CDR3 DNA follows: TGTGCCACCAGCAGAGATTTATCACCCCTCCACTTT. Filled out from reference TRBV15 and TRBJ1-6, the complete variable domain reads DAMVIQNPRYQVTQFGKPVTLSCSQTLNHNVMYWYQQKSSQAPKLLFHYYDKDFNNEADTPDNFQSRRPNTSFCFLDIRSPGLGDTAMYLCATSRDLSPLHFGNGTRLTVT.

The chain combines TRBV9 with TRBJ2-3; D is uncertain. Per the germline V gene, CDR1 is SGDLS and CDR2 is YYNGEE. This CDR3 is 12 amino acids long. Trimming removed 3 bases at V and 8 bases at J, with 10 bases between. CDR3: CASSALAGTQYF. CDR3 nucleotide sequence: TGTGCCAGCAGCGCCTTAGCTGGTACGCAGTATTTT.

This chain links TRBV2 with TRBJ1-5; TRBD1 might be the D (6 bases). The CDR3 sequence is 15 residues long. In germline, CDR1 is SNHLY, CDR2 FYNNEI. The V end was cut by 9 bases, the J end by 0 bases, with 15 bases between. The CDR3, as DNA: TGTGCCAGTCTCGAGGACAGTTATAGCAATCAGCCCCAGCATTTT. It specifies CASLEDSYSNQPQHF.

This clone was counted between two and nine times. The chain couples TRBV11-2 to TRBJ1-2; no clear D gene. CDR1 SGHAT and CDR2 FQNNGV come from the germline V gene. The CDR3 is 15 residues long. V was trimmed by 5 bases and J by 1 base, leaving 14 bases between them. The DNA of the CDR3 is TGTGCCAGCAGCCATTTTCGCGCCAATAACTATGGCTACACCTTC. Its protein is CASSHFRANNYGYTF.

The chain uses TRBV4-1 and TRBJ1-1; D not certain. Germline CDR1 and CDR2: MGHRA and YSYEKL. The CDR3 covers 12 residues. V shed 3 bases and J shed 9 bases, with 11 bases lying between them. The CDR3 spells CASSHVLDKAFF. In DNA, the CDR3 is TGCGCCAGCAGCCACGTATTAGATAAAGCTTTCTTT.

J is TRBJ2-7 and V is TRBV27; D is uncertain. V gave up 5 bases and J gave up 0 bases, with 11 bases separating them. The CDR3 loop spans 14 amino acids. Germline CDR1 MNHEY, CDR2 SMNVEV (reference sequence). The CDR3 here is CASSKTVPSYEQYF. CDR3 DNA: TGTGCCAGCAGTAAAACAGTTCCCTCCTACGAGCAGTACTTC.

V is TRBV12-3 or TRBV12-4 and J is TRBJ1-5; possible D gene TRBD1, 5 bases. This CDR3 spans 13 amino acids. The V end lost 6 bases, the J end lost 2 bases, and 8 bases lay between the germline ends. The CDR3 loop is CASRPTGNQPQHF. The CDR3, as DNA: TGTGCCAGCAGGCCGACAGGCAATCAGCCCCAGCATTTT.

The table lists this clone with a few counts. The genes are TRBV3-1 (or the pseudogene TRBV3-2) and TRBJ2-2; D uncertain. The germline gives CDR1 LGHDT, CDR2 YNNKEL (reference sequence). Trimming took off 1 base at V and 2 bases at J, with 5 bases between the two ends. This CDR3 contains 14 residues. CDR3 residues: CASSQVPNTGELFF. The CDR3 nucleotides read TGTGCCAGCAGCCAAGTTCCAAACACCGGGGAGCTGTTTTTT.